The 7 T cell receptor beta chains below come from one sample, sequenced in a study of blood T cell repertoires in COVID-19 (dated by TCRdb to 2018 to 2020). Libraries were built with the immunoSEQ multiplex PCR assay. TCRdb's version of the immuneACCESS table is confined to in-frame rearrangements and falls short of the full clone set. An unresolved V gene accounts for under half of the shortfall where checked; the remainder is of unknown origin. Across this sample there are more than 60,000 clones, with around nine tenths seen only once. About 5% of the sample comes from the top ten. The sequenced sample consisted of peripheral blood. These receptors originate from a human donor in a cohort sampled during active COVID-19.

J is TRBJ2-5 and V is TRBV5-1, with D uncertain. The V gene lost 2 bases and the J gene lost 1 base, with 12 bases spanning the gap. Germline V gene sequence: CDR1 SGHRS, CDR2 YFSETQ. The CDR3 spans 15 residues. The CDR3, as DNA: TGCGCCAGCAGCTTCAACCCGGTAGCCCAAGAGACCCAGTACTTC. This sequence encodes CASSFNPVAQETQYF.

Concerning this clone: A much larger clone differs from this one at a single base, so this may be a read error. This chain uses TRBV9 with TRBJ1-5; 7 bases are a match to TRBD1. Germline CDR1 SGDLS, CDR2 YYNGEE. Unmatched junction bases numbered 2, after V lost 3 bases and J lost 2 bases. The CDR3 is made up of 14 amino acids. This CDR3 is CASSGTGGNQPQHF. In DNA form, the CDR3 reads TGTGCCAGCAGCGGTACAGGGGGCAATCAGCCCCAGCATTTT.

This chain links TRBV7-2 with TRBJ1-2; 7 nucleotides align to TRBD1. Germline trimming cut 4 bases from V and 5 bases from J; bases unmatched to any gene: 4. From germline, CDR1 is SGHTA and CDR2 FQGNSA. The CDR3 consists of 13 residues. The CDR3 DNA reads as TGTGCCAGCAGCTGGGACAGCCAGTATGGCTACACCTTC. Translation gives CASSWDSQYGYTF.

V gene TRBV4-3 combines with J gene TRBJ1-2; possible D gene TRBD1, 5 bases. Germline loops: CDR1 LGHNA, CDR2 YSLEER. The CDR3 covers 13 residues. V lost 4 bases, J lost 8 bases, and 14 bases lay in between. The CDR3 region is CASSPTGGHGYTF. DNA of the CDR3: TGCGCCAGCAGCCCCACAGGCGGACACGGCTACACCTTC.

The gene calls are TRBV6-6 and TRBJ2-4; D gene uncertain. V lost 7 bases and J 6 bases, leaving 7 bases between the germline ends. The CDR3 totals 11 residues. CDR1 is MNHNY and CDR2 is SVGAGI in the germline V gene (reference sequence). The CDR3 reads CASISGNIQYF. The CDR3 region has the DNA TGTGCCAGCATCAGTGGAAACATTCAGTACTTC.

CDR3 bases: TGTGCCACCAGTGATTTTCAGCGACAGGGGCCTTATTCCTCTGGAAACACCATATATTTT. Translating it yields CATSDFQRQGPYSSGNTIYF. V and J are TRBV24-1 and TRBJ1-3, with TRBD1 matching over 8 bases. The germline V gene encodes CDR1 KGHDR and CDR2 SFDVKD. Losses at the gene ends were 1 base for V and 0 bases for J; bases not matched to a gene: 13. This CDR3 has 20 residues.

This rearrangement joins TRBV7-9 to TRBJ2-5, with D perhaps matching TRBD1 (5 bases). CDR3 length equals 13 residues. Germline loops: CDR1 SEHNR, CDR2 FQNEAQ (reference sequence). The germline V and J ends were trimmed by 1 base and 2 bases, with 5 bases remaining between them. CDR3 residues: CASSLGQQETQYF. CDR3 coding DNA: TGTGCCAGCAGCTTAGGACAGCAAGAGACCCAGTACTTC. The full variable domain, in which reference TRBV7-9 and TRBJ2-5 provide the parts outside the CDR3, is DTGVSQNPRHKITKRGQNVTFRCDPISEHNRLYWYRQTLGQGPEFLTYFQNEAQLEKSRLLSDRFSAERPKGSFSTLEIQRTEQGDSAMYLCASSLGQQETQYFGPGTRLLVL.